This T cell receptor beta chain came from a study of high-grade serous ovarian cancer treatment subgroups. Study information: On average, just over 14,000 reads and 6,000 to 7,500 unique TCR beta rearrangements were obtained per sample.

A word on this clone: Its target is not known.

The tumor samples were collected prior to definitive surgery or chemotherapy. The CDR3 is 14 amino acids. The germline gives CDR1 KGHSY, CDR2 FQNENV. V was clipped by 4 bases and J by 0 bases, with 4 bases between them. Notes on the study in general: Bulk tumor TCR sequencing gave no spatial information. Same-patient tumor repertoires overlapped at about 0.11 to 0.85; different patients barely overlapped.

Some clones are missing from TCRdb's copy, which holds only in-frame ones; the method was immunoSEQ multiplex PCR. The repertoire holds about 6,600 clones, roughly 78% seen once, with roughly 7% in the top ten. Input material: tumor tissue. The clonotype comes from a human donor with high-grade serous ovarian cancer. The rearrangement links TRBV16 to TRBJ2-6; D call uncertain. The CDR3 coding sequence is TGTGCCAGCAGCCGGGGCTCTGGGGCCAACGTCCTGACTTTC. This translates into CASSRGSGANVLTF.